The rows below give T cell receptor beta chains drawn from one sample of a study of blood T cells in healthy people across ages. TCRdb re-called the 5' RACE reads with MiXCR, one entry per CDR3 protein. This table holds a few hundred thousand distinct CDR3 sequences, less than 30% found once. The sequenced material came from blood. Every receptor here comes from a woman between 65 and 79 years old in good health. CDR3s include the opening cysteine and the closing phenylalanine or tryptophan. The order of the fields is J gene, V gene, clone size, D gene, CDR3 DNA, CDR3 protein. A D gene is named only where the DNA matches it firmly. A clone size is listed for some rows: how often the clone was seen (once, few, many), or a class if it is expanded.

TRBJ1-1 TRBV28 many NA TGTGCCAGCCTCCCCCTATCGGGGGGGCTCTCTGAAGCTTTCTTT CASLPLSGGLSEAFF
TRBJ2-7 TRBV13 NA NA TGTGCCAGCTCCCCTAGCGAGACCTACGAGCAGTACTTC CASSPSETYEQYF
TRBJ1-2 TRBV6-5 few TRBD1 TGTGCCAGCAGTTACTCCGCAGGGGGCAATCATGGCTACACCTTC CASSYSAGGNHGYTF
TRBJ2-5 TRBV28 NA NA TGTGCCAGCAGTTCCACCTTCTGGCAGAACCCCCGCAACCACTTC CASSSTFWQNPRNHF
TRBJ2-7 TRBV5-6 NA NA TGTGCCAGCAACCCGCGCTTTGTTGGGGCCTACGAGCAGTACTTC CASNPRFVGAYEQYF
TRBJ2-2 TRBV6-6 few NA TGTGCCAGCAGCTGGTCCGGGGAGCTGTTTTTT CASSWSGELFF
TRBJ2-6 TRBV19 NA NA TGTGCCAGTAGTAGACAGTCTTCTGGGGCCAACGTCCTGACTTTC CASSRQSSGANVLTF
TRBJ2-7 TRBV7-3 few NA TGTGCCAGCAGCTTCCAGTACGAGCAGTACTTC CASSFQYEQYF
TRBJ2-5 TRBV9 many NA TGTGCCAGCAGCCGCACCCCCACTAGCCAAGAGACCCAGTACTTC CASSRTPTSQETQYF
TRBJ1-1 TRBV28 many NA TGTGCCAGCAGTTTTTACGGGGAAGCTTTCTTT CASSFYGEAFF
TRBJ2-7 TRBV20-1 NA TRBD2 TGCAGTGCCACAGGTCGACTAGCGGTCTACGAGCAGTACTTC CSATGRLAVYEQYF
TRBJ1-1 TRBV20-1 NA NA TGCAGTGCCCCCGACCCCACCTTGAACACTGAAGCTTTCTTT CSAPDPTLNTEAFF
TRBJ2-5 TRBV5-1 NA NA TGCGCCAGCACAGAGACACCTACCCAAGAGACCCAGTACTTC CASTETPTQETQYF
TRBJ2-7 TRBV5-1 NA TRBD1 TGCGCCAGCATGAGGCGGACAGGATATGTCGACGAGCAGTACTTC CASMRRTGYVDEQYF